This TCR beta chain was found in a study of shared clonotypes between healthy human individuals. General study results and limits: Larger estimated richness was generally seen in naive subsets than in memory subsets. Clonotypes shared by all four donors outscored non-shared clonotypes in generation probability.

Regarding this clone: Antigen unknown.

The ends were cut back, 5 bases at V and 10 bases at J, with 17 bases in the middle. Germline CDR1 is MNHEY and CDR2 is SVGAGI. The CDR3 spans 13 residues. Clones were sequenced by immunoSEQ multiplex PCR, and TCRdb holds only the in-frame ones, with some missing. The sample lists 850,000 to 1,100,000 clones; 77% were seen once. This TCR was recovered from a man younger than 35 in good health. Some clones in this sample may be carry-over from other donors' samples. The chain is built from TRBV6-5 and TRBJ1-1, with D tentatively TRBD1 (5 bases). The sample taken for sequencing was memory CD4+ T cells from PBMCs. Subset given: CD45RA-negative fraction. The CDR3 coding sequence is TGTGCCAGCAGTGGCCCACAGGTCAGCGGAGCTTTCTTT. This translates into CASSGPQVSGAFF.